Sequencing of this T cell receptor beta chain was carried out in a study of blood T cell repertoires in COVID-19. Across the study: Specimens from acute and convalescent COVID-19 originated in the United States, Italy and Spain. From T cells, B-cell-depleted T cells, or PBMCs came the material, which was cDNA or gDNA.

Original methodology: Estimation of nucleated cell counts was performed using reference gene primer amplification. Produced via immunoSEQ multiplex PCR; TCRdb's table is partial and in-frame only. The V and J calls and clone size come from that table; D and trimming were worked out from the DNA. The data contain roughly 30,000 clones, 90% to 95% of them singletons. The V gene end was trimmed by 8 bases and the J gene end by 7 bases; junction bases not matched to a gene: 9. The CDR3 covers 15 residues. Germline V lookup: CDR1 LNHDA, CDR2 SQIVND (reference sequence). Sequenced input: peripheral blood. This TCR was sampled from a man in his 60s with acute or convalescent COVID-19. The genes are TRBV19 and TRBJ2-1; TRBD2 agrees at 12 bases. CDR3 in DNA: TGTGCCAGTGGGCGACTAGCGGGAGTGGTGAATGAGCAGTTCTTC. The encoded protein is CASGRLAGVVNEQFF.